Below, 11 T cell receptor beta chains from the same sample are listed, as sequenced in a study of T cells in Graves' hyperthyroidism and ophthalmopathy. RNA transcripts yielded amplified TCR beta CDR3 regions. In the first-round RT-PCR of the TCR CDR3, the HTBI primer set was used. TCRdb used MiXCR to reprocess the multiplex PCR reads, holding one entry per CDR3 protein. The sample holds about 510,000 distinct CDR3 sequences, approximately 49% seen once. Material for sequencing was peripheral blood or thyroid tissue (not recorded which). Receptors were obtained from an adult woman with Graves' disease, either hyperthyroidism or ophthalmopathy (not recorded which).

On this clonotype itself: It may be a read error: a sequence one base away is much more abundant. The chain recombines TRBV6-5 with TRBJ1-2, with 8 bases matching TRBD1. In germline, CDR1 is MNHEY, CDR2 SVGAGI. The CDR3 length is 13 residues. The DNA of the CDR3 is TGTGCCAGCAGTTCCCGACAGGGGTATGGCCACACCTTC. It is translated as CASSSRQGYGHTF.

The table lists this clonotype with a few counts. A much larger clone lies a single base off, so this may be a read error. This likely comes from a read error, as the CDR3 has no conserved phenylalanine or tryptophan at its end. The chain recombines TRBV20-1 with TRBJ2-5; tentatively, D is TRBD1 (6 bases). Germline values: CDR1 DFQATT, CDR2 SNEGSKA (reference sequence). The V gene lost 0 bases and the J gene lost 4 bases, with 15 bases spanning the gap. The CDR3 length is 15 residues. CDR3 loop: CSARDPNGGRETQYL. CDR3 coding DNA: TGCAGTGCTAGAGATCCGAATGGGGGCCGAGAGACCCAGTACCTC.

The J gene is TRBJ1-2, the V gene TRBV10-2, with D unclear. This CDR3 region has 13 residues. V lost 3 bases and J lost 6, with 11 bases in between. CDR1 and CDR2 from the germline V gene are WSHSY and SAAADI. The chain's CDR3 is CASSDGRRDGYTF. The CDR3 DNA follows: TGCGCCAGCAGTGATGGTCGGCGTGATGGCTACACCTTC.

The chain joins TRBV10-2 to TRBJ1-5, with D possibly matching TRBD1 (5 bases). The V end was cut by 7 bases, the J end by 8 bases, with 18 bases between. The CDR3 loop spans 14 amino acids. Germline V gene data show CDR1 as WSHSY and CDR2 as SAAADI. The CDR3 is CASIREGRREPQHF. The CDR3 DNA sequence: TGCGCCAGCATTCGGGAGGGGCGAAGGGAGCCCCAGCATTTT.

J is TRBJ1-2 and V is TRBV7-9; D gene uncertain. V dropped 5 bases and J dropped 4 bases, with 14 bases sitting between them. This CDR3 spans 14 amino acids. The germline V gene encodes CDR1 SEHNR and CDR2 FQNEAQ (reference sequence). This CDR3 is CASSTARSLYGYTF. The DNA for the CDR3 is TGTGCCAGCAGCACTGCGCGGAGTCTCTATGGCTACACCTTC.

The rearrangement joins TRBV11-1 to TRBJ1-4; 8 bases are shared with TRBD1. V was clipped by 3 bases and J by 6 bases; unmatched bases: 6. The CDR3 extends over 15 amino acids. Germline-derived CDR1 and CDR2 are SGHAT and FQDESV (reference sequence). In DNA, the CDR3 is TGTGCCAGCAGCTTTTCGGACAGGGTGGATGAAAAACTGTTTTTT. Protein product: CASSFSDRVDEKLFF.

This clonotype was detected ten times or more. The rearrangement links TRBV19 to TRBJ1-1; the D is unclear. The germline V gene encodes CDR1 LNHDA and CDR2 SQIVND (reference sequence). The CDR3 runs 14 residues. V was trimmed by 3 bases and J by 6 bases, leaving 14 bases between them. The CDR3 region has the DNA TGTGCCAGTAGTATGGCGAGTCAAAAGGCTGAAGCTTTCTTT. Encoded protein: CASSMASQKAEAFF. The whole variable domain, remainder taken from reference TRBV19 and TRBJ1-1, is DGGITQSPKYLFRKEGQNVTLSCEQNLNHDAMYWYRQDPGQGLRLIYYSQIVNDFQKGDIAEGYSVSREKKESFPLTVTSAQKNPTAFYLCASSMASQKAEAFFGQGTRLTVV.

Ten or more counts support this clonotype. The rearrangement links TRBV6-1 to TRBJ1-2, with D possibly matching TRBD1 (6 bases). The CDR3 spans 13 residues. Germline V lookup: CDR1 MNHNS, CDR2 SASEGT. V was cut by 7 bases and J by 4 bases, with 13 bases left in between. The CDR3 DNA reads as TGTGCCAGCATGGGGAACAGGGCCTATGGCTACACCTTC. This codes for CASMGNRAYGYTF.

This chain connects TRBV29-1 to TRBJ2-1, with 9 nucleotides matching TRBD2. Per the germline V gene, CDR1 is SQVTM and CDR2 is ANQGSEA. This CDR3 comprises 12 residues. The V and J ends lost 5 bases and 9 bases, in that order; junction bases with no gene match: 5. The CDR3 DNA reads TGCAGCGTTAATAGCGGGAGCGGTGAGCAGTTCTTC. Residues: CSVNSGSGEQFF.

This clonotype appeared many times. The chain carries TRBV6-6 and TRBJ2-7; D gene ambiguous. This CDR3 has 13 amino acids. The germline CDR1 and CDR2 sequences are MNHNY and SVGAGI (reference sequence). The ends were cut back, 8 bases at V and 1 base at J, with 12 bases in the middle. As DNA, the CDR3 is TGTGCCAGCTGTAGAGTCTTTTCCTACGAGCAGTACTTC. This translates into CASCRVFSYEQYF.

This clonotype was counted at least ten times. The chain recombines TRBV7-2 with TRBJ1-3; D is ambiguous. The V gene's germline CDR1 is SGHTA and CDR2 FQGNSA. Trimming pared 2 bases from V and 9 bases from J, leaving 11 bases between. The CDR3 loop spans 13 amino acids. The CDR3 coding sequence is TGTGCCAGCAGCTTACACCGGGAAGGCACCATATATTTT. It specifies CASSLHREGTIYF.